The 22 T cell receptor beta chains below were found in one sample sequenced in a study of T cell clonotyping in hematopoietic cell transplantation. Measured with immunoSEQ multiplex PCR; TCRdb has only the in-frame clones, and not every one. The sample consists of 4,500 to 6,000 clones, about nine tenths of them appearing once. Sample: peripheral blood mononuclear cells. Receptor source: a man aged 35 to 55 in good health. Some clones in this sample may be carry-over from other donors' samples.

The chain employs TRBV28 and TRBJ1-3; perhaps TRBD1 as D (6 bases). The CDR3 spans 14 residues. Germline CDR1 MDHEN, CDR2 SYDVKM. V was pared by 7 bases and J by 4 bases, with 14 bases between. CDR3: CASIPGQSGNTIYF. For the CDR3, the DNA is TGTGCCAGCATCCCCGGACAGTCAGGAAACACCATATATTTT.

This clone was counted only a few times. V is TRBV13 and J is TRBJ2-7; D is perhaps TRBD1 (5 bases). The CDR3 has 15 amino acids. Trimming stripped 5 bases from V and 1 base from J, with 15 bases between. Germline V gene lookup returns CDR1 PRHDT and CDR2 FYEKMQ (reference sequence). CDR3 sequence reads: CASSPPGLGSYEQYF. CDR3 nucleotides: TGTGCCAGCAGCCCTCCAGGGCTCGGTTCCTACGAGCAGTACTTC.

The chain is built from TRBV5-1 and TRBJ2-1, with D perhaps assigned TRBD1 or TRBD2 (6 bases each). CDR1 is SGHRS and CDR2 is YFSETQ in the germline V gene. V was shortened by 4 bases and J by 5 bases, with 13 bases between the two germline ends. This CDR3 is built from 14 residues. CDR3 sequence reads: CASSARGPDNEQFF. CDR3 DNA: TGCGCCAGCAGCGCCCGGGGGCCTGACAATGAGCAGTTCTTC.

The rearrangement joins TRBV29-1 to TRBJ2-7; 11 nucleotides line up with TRBD1. J gave up 6 bases and V 2 bases, and 9 bases lay outside the gene matches. Germline lookup yields CDR1 SQVTM and CDR2 ANQGSEA. The CDR3 has 15 residues. In DNA form, the CDR3 reads TGCAGCGTTGAAAGGGGACAGGGGGGAACGGGCGAGCAGTACTTC. Translation gives CSVERGQGGTGEQYF.

The rearrangement links TRBV7-2 to TRBJ2-7; 7 nucleotides line up with TRBD2. CDR3 length equals 16 residues. The V segment lost 1 base and the J segment 5 bases; nucleotides outside the gene matches: 11. The V gene's germline CDR1 is SGHTA and CDR2 FQGNSA. In nucleotides, the CDR3 is TGTGCCAGCAGCTTAGGACTAGCTGGTGTTAACCACGAGCAGTACTTC. It encodes CASSLGLAGVNHEQYF.

This clone came up once. The chain links TRBV14 to TRBJ2-1, with unresolved D. The CDR3 spans 11 residues. The germline V gene has CDR1 SGHDN and CDR2 FVKESK. The ends were cut back, 4 bases at V and 4 bases at J, with 2 bases in the middle. As DNA, the CDR3 is TGTGCCAGCAGCCCTTACAATGAGCAGTTCTTC. Its protein product is CASSPYNEQFF.

V gene TRBV19 combines with J gene TRBJ1-1; TRBD1 might be the D (6 bases). V was cut by 7 bases and J by 0 bases, with 21 bases left in between. This CDR3 region has 17 residues. Germline values: CDR1 LNHDA, CDR2 SQIVND (reference sequence). The CDR3: CASTSLGRRGMNTEAFF. CDR3 nucleotide sequence: TGTGCCAGTACGAGTCTGGGCCGAAGGGGGATGAACACTGAAGCTTTCTTT.

V usage is TRBV6-5 and J usage is TRBJ1-1; D is possibly TRBD1 (6 bases). V lost 5 bases and J lost 4, with 11 bases in between. The CDR3 spans 13 residues. Germline CDR1 reads MNHEY; CDR2 reads SVGAGI. As DNA, the CDR3 is TGTGCCAGCAGTCTCGCCAGGGGCACTGAAGCTTTCTTT. As protein: CASSLARGTEAFF.

The chain couples TRBV5-1 to TRBJ2-7, with TRBD1 identical over 8 bases. V trimming: 4 bases; J trimming: 6 bases; junction bases outside the gene matches: 12. The CDR3 is made up of 15 amino acids. The germline CDR1 and CDR2 sequences are SGHRS and YFSETQ. CDR3 sequence: CASSTQQGALGEQYF. CDR3 in DNA: TGCGCCAGCAGCACCCAGCAGGGGGCCCTAGGCGAGCAGTACTTC.

This clone came up once. The CDR3 loop reads CSGYRGGSPLHF. CDR3 nucleotides: TGCAGCGGCTACAGGGGGGGTTCACCCCTCCACTTT. The gene calls are TRBV29-1 and TRBJ1-6, with 8 bases lining up with TRBD1. This CDR3 spans 12 amino acids. J was trimmed by 9 bases and V by 7 bases; bases with no gene match: 5. The germline CDR1 and CDR2 sequences are SQVTM and ANQGSEA.

This clone showed up just once. The chain joins TRBV5-1 to TRBJ2-5, with 10 nucleotides matching TRBD1. The trim removed 3 bases at V and 5 bases at J, leaving 10 bases unmatched. In germline, CDR1 is SGHRS, CDR2 YFSETQ. CDR3 length: 16 residues. This CDR3 is CASSSGQGTYLETQYF. CDR3 in DNA: TGCGCCAGCAGCTCGGGACAGGGGACTTACCTGGAGACCCAGTACTTC.

V is TRBV15 and J is TRBJ1-1; D call uncertain. CDR1 is LNHNV and CDR2 is YYDKDF in the germline V gene (reference sequence). The CDR3 spans 16 residues. The V end lost 0 bases, the J end lost 1 base, and 12 bases lay between the germline ends. CDR3 coding DNA: TGTGCCACCAGCAGAGATCGGGCCAGGCCGAACACTGAAGCTTTCTTT. Protein product: CATSRDRARPNTEAFF.

The V and J genes are TRBV7-9 and TRBJ2-3, with TRBD2 identical over 9 bases. V lost 3 bases to trimming and J lost 5 bases; unmatched junction nucleotides: 9. Germline lookup yields CDR1 SEHNR and CDR2 FQNEAQ (reference sequence). CDR3 length: 16 residues. The CDR3 nucleotides are TGTGCCAGCAGCTTTTTAGGCGGGGGGGCCGGAGATACGCAGTATTTT. This encodes CASSFLGGGAGDTQYF.

The chain joins TRBV19 to TRBJ2-2; 9 nucleotides match TRBD1. CDR1 is LNHDA and CDR2 is SQIVND in the germline V gene (reference sequence). CDR3 length: 17 amino acids. With 2 bases clipped from V and 3 bases from J, the junction kept 7 bases outside the gene matches. CDR3 amino acids: CASSITGGRRHTGELFF. In DNA, the CDR3 is TGTGCCAGTAGTATAACAGGGGGCCGTAGGCACACCGGGGAGCTGTTTTTT.

V is TRBV2 and J is TRBJ2-7; D ambiguous. The germline gives CDR1 SNHLY, CDR2 FYNNEI. Trimming took off 2 bases at V and 4 bases at J, with 12 bases between the two ends. The CDR3 spans 14 residues. The CDR3 here is CASSEQETLYEQYF. CDR3 coding DNA: TGTGCCAGCAGTGAACAGGAGACTTTATACGAGCAGTACTTC.

This clone occurred a few times. The chain is built from TRBV4-3 and TRBJ1-1; 7 bases agree with TRBD1. The J segment lost 5 bases and the V segment lost 3 bases, leaving 9 bases of the junction unmatched. Germline CDR1 LGHNA, CDR2 YSLEER. This CDR3 has 15 amino acids. This CDR3 reads CASSQWAGGKTEAFF. In DNA, the CDR3 is TGCGCCAGCAGCCAGTGGGCAGGGGGGAAGACTGAAGCTTTCTTT.

The chain recombines TRBV28 with TRBJ1-2, with D maybe TRBD1 (5 bases). This CDR3 has 15 amino acids. Trimming shortened V by 3 bases and J by 0 bases, and 11 bases separated the two germline ends. The germline V gene encodes CDR1 MDHEN and CDR2 SYDVKM. The CDR3 DNA sequence: TGTGCCAGCAGTTTGCGTGACAGAGCTAACTATGGCTACACCTTC. Amino acids: CASSLRDRANYGYTF.

The chain carries TRBV5-1 and TRBJ2-7, with 7 positions matching TRBD1. Germline lookup yields CDR1 SGHRS and CDR2 YFSETQ. The CDR3 contains 15 residues. V trimming: 4 bases; J trimming: 2 bases; junction bases outside the gene matches: 9. DNA for the CDR3: TGCGCCAGCAGCCCGTGGGGACAGAGTACCTACGAGCAGTACTTC. Encoded protein: CASSPWGQSTYEQYF.

V usage is TRBV5-1 and J usage is TRBJ2-7, with 9 bases aligning to TRBD1. CDR3 size: 13 residues. Germline CDR1 SGHRS, CDR2 YFSETQ. Trimming took 7 bases from V and 5 from J; bases not matched to a gene: 7. The CDR3 sequence: CASGPQGAHEQYF. Written as DNA, the CDR3 is TGCGCCAGCGGACCACAGGGGGCCCACGAGCAGTACTTC.

In its sample, this clone was seen once. The V call is TRBV2, the J call TRBJ2-5; the D gene is possibly TRBD1 (8 bases). From germline, CDR1 is SNHLY and CDR2 FYNNEI. The CDR3 has 15 residues. V dropped 7 bases and J dropped 5 bases, with 20 bases sitting between them. The CDR3 DNA is TGTGCCAGCATCAAACAGGGGGGGGGAGTGGAGACCCAGTACTTC. Translation: CASIKQGGGVETQYF.

The chain couples TRBV12-5 to TRBJ1-1; D possibly corresponds to TRBD1 (6 bases). V gave up 6 bases and J gave up 5 bases, with 22 bases separating them. The CDR3 has 16 amino acids. Germline V CDR1 and CDR2: LGHNT, FRNRAP. The CDR3 DNA follows: TGTGCTAGTGGGCCACCGGGACGGAGGGGGGGAACTGAAGCTTTCTTT. Translated: CASGPPGRRGGTEAFF.

This chain links TRBV4-3 with TRBJ2-1; the D is unclear. The CDR3 has 15 amino acids. Trimming cost V 0 bases and J 5 bases, with 11 bases left between them. Germline CDR1 and CDR2: LGHNA and YSLEER. CDR3 in amino acids: CASSQELAANNEQFF. CDR3 nucleotide sequence: TGCGCCAGCAGCCAAGAATTAGCCGCAAACAATGAGCAGTTCTTC.